This T cell receptor beta chain derives from a study of T cells in localized non-small cell lung cancer. For this clone: Its antigen is unknown.

TCRdb keeps only in-frame clones here, not all; method: immunoSEQ multiplex PCR. The top ten hold more than 25% of the sample, which has fewer than 20,000 clones, approximately 80% seen once. Per the germline V gene, CDR1 is SNHLY and CDR2 is FYNNEI. The CDR3 runs 17 residues. The trim removed 6 bases at V and 0 bases at J, leaving 6 bases unmatched. General study points: Across samples, adjacent lung featured a median roughly 60 of the top 100 tumor clones. A raised T cell density in blood coincided with lengthier overall survival. Sequencing, confined to only one tumor region, leaves heterogeneity possible.

The chain couples TRBV2 to TRBJ2-2; 11 bases are shared with TRBD2. Sequencing was performed on peripheral blood, taken before any cancer treatment. The origin of this receptor is a male donor aged 60 or over with stage I lung adenocarcinoma. In DNA, the CDR3 is TGTGCCAGCAGAGCTCCGGGACTAGCGGCGAACACCGGGGAGCTGTTTTTT. It encodes CASRAPGLAANTGELFF.